A selection of T cell receptor beta chains follows, all from one sample in a study of OX40 agonist ivuxolimab in advanced cancers. Sequencing used immunoSEQ multiplex PCR; TCRdb keeps in-frame clones, though not all of them. The sample lists tens of thousands of clones, 85% to 90% occurring once. The sample consisted of CD4+ or CD8+ T cells sorted from blood, taken in a trial of the OX40 agonist ivuxolimab. The receptor source for this set is an adult with an advanced solid tumor such as melanoma, head and neck, liver or kidney cancer. CDR3s include the opening cysteine and the closing phenylalanine or tryptophan. A D gene is named only where the DNA matches it firmly. Only some rows state a clone size, as once, few, many or a class for expanded clones.

D gene: TRBD2
V gene: TRBV4-1
CDR3 length: 17
J gene: TRBJ2-3
clone size: NA
CDR3 protein: CASSQEWSSGRTDTQYF
CDR3 DNA: TGCGCCAGCAGCCAAGAGTGGAGTAGCGGGAGAACAGATACGCAGTATTTT

D gene: NA
V gene: TRBV6-5
CDR3 length: 13
J gene: TRBJ1-2
clone size: few
CDR3 protein: CAASGTWSYGYTF
CDR3 DNA: TGTGCCGCCTCGGGCACTTGGTCGTATGGCTACACCTTC

D gene: TRBD2
V gene: TRBV27
CDR3 length: 14
J gene: TRBJ2-7
clone size: NA
CDR3 protein: CASSRSGSSYEQYF
CDR3 DNA: TGTGCCAGCAGTAGAAGCGGGAGCTCCTACGAGCAGTACTTC

D gene: NA
V gene: TRBV27
CDR3 length: 11
J gene: TRBJ2-7
clone size: NA
CDR3 protein: CASSFRDEQYF
CDR3 DNA: TGTGCCAGCAGTTTTAGGGACGAGCAGTACTTC

D gene: TRBD1
V gene: TRBV5-6
CDR3 length: 15
J gene: TRBJ2-3
clone size: NA
CDR3 protein: CASTTPGQGWDTQYF
CDR3 DNA: TGTGCCAGCACCACACCGGGACAGGGGTGGGATACGCAGTATTTT

D gene: NA
V gene: TRBV30
CDR3 length: 13
J gene: TRBJ1-1
clone size: NA
CDR3 protein: CAWRPQVNTEAFF
CDR3 DNA: TGTGCCTGGAGACCACAGGTGAACACTGAAGCTTTCTTT

D gene: TRBD2
V gene: TRBV5-1
CDR3 length: 13
J gene: TRBJ2-7
clone size: NA
CDR3 protein: CASSFSGGHEQYF
CDR3 DNA: TGCGCCAGCAGCTTCTCGGGGGGGCACGAGCAGTACTTC

D gene: NA
V gene: TRBV21-1
CDR3 length: 18
J gene: TRBJ1-5
clone size: NA
CDR3 protein: CASSKIISQGAFDQPQHF
CDR3 DNA: TGTGCCAGCAGCAAAATCATCAGCCAGGGGGCTTTCGATCAGCCCCAGCATTTT

D gene: TRBD1
V gene: TRBV7-8
CDR3 length: 17
J gene: TRBJ1-1
clone size: NA
CDR3 protein: CASSPDREGLRWTEAFF
CDR3 DNA: TGTGCCAGCAGCCCTGACAGGGAAGGTTTGCGGTGGACTGAAGCTTTCTTT

D gene: TRBD1
V gene: TRBV27
CDR3 length: 14
J gene: TRBJ1-5
clone size: NA
CDR3 protein: CASSLAGGYQPQHF
CDR3 DNA: TGTGCCAGCAGTTTAGCAGGGGGATACCAGCCCCAGCATTTT

D gene: TRBD2
V gene: TRBV19
CDR3 length: 17
J gene: TRBJ2-3
clone size: NA
CDR3 protein: CASSIVERGASTDTQYF
CDR3 DNA: TGTGCCAGTAGTATAGTTGAGCGGGGGGCTTCCACAGATACGCAGTATTTT

D gene: TRBD2
V gene: TRBV4-1
CDR3 length: 14
J gene: TRBJ2-7
clone size: NA
CDR3 protein: CASSLGLAGDEQYF
CDR3 DNA: TGCGCCAGCAGCCTGGGACTAGCGGGAGATGAGCAGTACTTC

D gene: NA
V gene: TRBV6-5
CDR3 length: 12
J gene: TRBJ1-1
clone size: NA
CDR3 protein: CASSGADTEAFF
CDR3 DNA: TGTGCCAGCTCTGGGGCGGACACTGAAGCTTTCTTT

D gene: NA
V gene: TRBV28
CDR3 length: 15
J gene: TRBJ2-5
clone size: NA
CDR3 protein: CASSIPRTRVETQYF
CDR3 DNA: TGTGCCAGCAGTATCCCGCGGACGAGGGTGGAGACCCAGTACTTC

D gene: NA
V gene: TRBV7-7
CDR3 length: 16
J gene: TRBJ2-2
clone size: once
CDR3 protein: CASSLEAGGSTGELFF
CDR3 DNA: TGTGCCAGCAGCTTAGAGGCAGGGGGGAGCACCGGGGAGCTGTTTTTT

D gene: NA
V gene: TRBV27
CDR3 length: 15
J gene: TRBJ1-1
clone size: NA
CDR3 protein: CASSLSWGLGTEAFF
CDR3 DNA: TGTGCCAGCAGTTTATCGTGGGGGCTGGGGACTGAAGCTTTCTTT

D gene: NA
V gene: TRBV28
CDR3 length: 10
J gene: TRBJ2-1
clone size: NA
CDR3 protein: CASARDREFF
CDR3 DNA: TGTGCCAGCGCCCGGGACCGAGAGTTCTTC

D gene: NA
V gene: TRBV7-9
CDR3 length: 14
J gene: TRBJ2-5
clone size: NA
CDR3 protein: CASSYPGGQETQYF
CDR3 DNA: TGTGCCAGCAGCTATCCCGGGGGTCAAGAGACCCAGTACTTC

D gene: NA
V gene: TRBV6-1
CDR3 length: 11
J gene: TRBJ2-7
clone size: NA
CDR3 protein: CASSGRTEQYF
CDR3 DNA: TGTGCCAGCAGTGGGAGGACCGAGCAGTACTTC

D gene: NA
V gene: TRBV7-7
CDR3 length: 14
J gene: TRBJ2-1
clone size: NA
CDR3 protein: CASSSSRDLDEQFF
CDR3 DNA: TGTGCCAGCAGCTCGTCACGGGACCTCGATGAGCAGTTCTTC

D gene: NA
V gene: TRBV9
CDR3 length: 13
J gene: TRBJ1-1
clone size: NA
CDR3 protein: CASSVVQGTEAFF
CDR3 DNA: TGTGCCAGCAGCGTAGTCCAGGGGACTGAAGCTTTCTTT

D gene: NA
V gene: TRBV11-2
CDR3 length: 18
J gene: TRBJ2-1
clone size: NA
CDR3 protein: CASSLVGPSVGSYNEQFF
CDR3 DNA: TGTGCCAGCAGCTTAGTTGGGCCAAGCGTCGGCTCCTACAATGAGCAGTTCTTC

D gene: TRBD2
V gene: TRBV4-1
CDR3 length: 14
J gene: TRBJ2-7
clone size: NA
CDR3 protein: CASSQDRGEYEQYF
CDR3 DNA: TGCGCCAGCAGCCAAGATCGGGGGGAGTACGAGCAGTACTTC

D gene: NA
V gene: TRBV28
CDR3 length: 15
J gene: TRBJ1-3
clone size: NA
CDR3 protein: CASSQTTVSGNTIYF
CDR3 DNA: TGTGCCAGCAGCCAAACTACAGTCTCTGGAAACACCATATATTTT

D gene: NA
V gene: TRBV5-4
CDR3 length: 14
J gene: TRBJ2-7
clone size: NA
CDR3 protein: CASSLEWGSYEQYF
CDR3 DNA: TGTGCCAGCAGCTTGGAGTGGGGCTCCTACGAGCAGTACTTC

D gene: TRBD1
V gene: TRBV6-1
CDR3 length: 16
J gene: TRBJ1-2
clone size: once
CDR3 protein: CASSEAQGGWYYGYTF
CDR3 DNA: TGTGCCAGCAGTGAAGCCCAGGGGGGGTGGTACTATGGCTACACCTTC

D gene: NA
V gene: TRBV5-1
CDR3 length: 15
J gene: TRBJ2-3
clone size: many
CDR3 protein: CASSLEGYYTDTQYF
CDR3 DNA: TGCGCCAGCAGCTTGGAAGGCTACTACACAGATACGCAGTATTTT

D gene: NA
V gene: TRBV11-2
CDR3 length: 17
J gene: TRBJ1-1
clone size: NA
CDR3 protein: CASSLAAGPFMNTEAFF
CDR3 DNA: TGTGCCAGCAGCTTAGCGGCGGGACCATTCATGAACACTGAAGCTTTCTTT

D gene: NA
V gene: TRBV27
CDR3 length: 11
J gene: TRBJ2-5
clone size: NA
CDR3 protein: CASSAQETQYF
CDR3 DNA: TGTGCCAGCAGTGCCCAAGAGACCCAGTACTTC

D gene: NA
V gene: TRBV29-1
CDR3 length: 14
J gene: TRBJ2-7
clone size: NA
CDR3 protein: CSVEETAGGYEQYF
CDR3 DNA: TGCAGCGTTGAAGAAACCGCGGGTGGCTACGAGCAGTACTTC

D gene: TRBD1
V gene: TRBV29-1
CDR3 length: 16
J gene: TRBJ1-2
clone size: NA
CDR3 protein: CSVEDRGQGLRDGYTF
CDR3 DNA: TGCAGCGTTGAAGATCGCGGACAGGGTCTACGGGATGGCTACACCTTC

D gene: NA
V gene: TRBV9
CDR3 length: 15
J gene: TRBJ2-5
clone size: NA
CDR3 protein: CASSVGTGDQETQYF
CDR3 DNA: TGTGCCAGCAGCGTCGGAACCGGAGACCAAGAGACCCAGTACTTC

D gene: NA
V gene: TRBV6-1
CDR3 length: 16
J gene: TRBJ1-1
clone size: NA
CDR3 protein: CASSERAGPMNTEAFF
CDR3 DNA: TGTGCCAGCAGTGAAAGGGCGGGACCCATGAACACTGAAGCTTTCTTT

D gene: TRBD1
V gene: TRBV2
CDR3 length: 15
J gene: TRBJ2-2
clone size: NA
CDR3 protein: CASSPQGVETGELFF
CDR3 DNA: TGTGCCAGCAGTCCTCAGGGGGTTGAGACCGGGGAGCTGTTTTTT

D gene: NA
V gene: TRBV14
CDR3 length: 14
J gene: TRBJ1-5
clone size: NA
CDR3 protein: CASSRTEGGQPQHF
CDR3 DNA: TGTGCCAGCAGCCGGACTGAGGGAGGTCAGCCCCAGCATTTT

D gene: NA
V gene: TRBV11-2
CDR3 length: 14
J gene: TRBJ2-7
clone size: NA
CDR3 protein: CASSLRGQAHEQYF
CDR3 DNA: TGTGCCAGCAGCTTGCGGGGACAAGCCCACGAGCAGTACTTC